This T cell receptor beta chain was identified in a study of blood T cell repertoires in COVID-19. The wider study: Spain, Italy and the United States supplied samples that represented acute and convalescent COVID-19. PBMCs, B-cell-depleted T cells, or T cells were the source of the cDNA or gDNA that made up the material.

This clone has a single count. Patients at the Seattle site were enrolled during active infection and followed longitudinally. Trimming took 3 bases from V and 7 from J, leaving 19 bases between them. In germline, CDR1 is MGHDK, CDR2 SYGVNS. The CDR3 consists of 16 residues. Methods used by the authors: The authors estimated nucleated cell counts from reference gene primer amplification. Generated by immunoSEQ multiplex PCR, the TCRdb table keeps only in-frame clones and is missing some. D and trimming were read from the DNA, whereas the V and J calls and clone size are those reported in that table. The table shows 200,000 to 250,000 clones, with approximately 84% occurring only once.

V and J are TRBV25-1 and TRBJ1-5, with D maybe TRBD1 (6 bases). Specimen: peripheral blood. This TCR was sampled from a man aged 50-60 years with COVID-19, enrolled during active disease. The CDR3 bases are TGTGCCAGCAGTGATAACCGGGGTTTGGGACAACAGCCCCAGCATTTT. Translated: CASSDNRGLGQQPQHF.